This T cell receptor beta chain is drawn from a study of blood T cell repertoires in COVID-19. Across the study: From the United States, Italy and Spain came samples of acute and convalescent COVID-19. From T cells, B-cell-depleted T cells, or PBMCs came the material, which was cDNA or gDNA.

Under the authors' procedure: Estimates of nucleated cell counts were drawn from the amplification of reference gene primers. Here immunoSEQ multiplex PCR was the method, and the copy in TCRdb shows in-frame clones only, minus some. The V and J calls and clone size were taken over from that table, and D and trimming were inferred from the DNA. The sample has about 190,000 clones, almost 90% seen once. CDR3 size: 11 residues. From germline, CDR1 is DFQATT and CDR2 SNEGSKA (reference sequence). Trimming took 4 bases from V and 4 from J, leaving 4 bases between them. The V and J genes are TRBV20-1 and TRBJ1-4; D not resolved. Input material: peripheral blood. The sequence was collected from a middle-aged man with acute or convalescent COVID-19. CDR3 in DNA: TGCAGTGCTACCGGTAATGAAAAACTGTTTTTT. Residues: CSATGNEKLFF.